Listed below are T cell receptor beta chains from one sample, sequenced in a study of shared clonotypes between healthy human individuals. The data were produced by immunoSEQ multiplex PCR, yet TCRdb's version contains in-frame clones alone and is incomplete. The repertoire holds about 1 million clones, more than 65% seen once, with over 1.3% in the top ten. The source material was memory CD4+ T cells sorted from blood. These receptors originate from a man aged 18 to 29 in good health. CDR3s include the opening cysteine and the closing phenylalanine or tryptophan. A D gene is named only where the DNA matches it firmly. Size is omitted from some rows. Given values are once, few, many or a class for expanded clones.

d_gene,j_gene,v_gene,abundance,CDR3nt,CDR3aa
TRBD2,TRBJ2-3,TRBV30,.,TGTGCCTGGAGCCCTTTGAGCGGGGGGGCTAGAGATACGCAGTATTTT,CAWSPLSGGARDTQYF
.,TRBJ2-3,TRBV19,once,TGTGCCAGTAGTATAGGACAGGCAGATACGCAGTATTTT,CASSIGQADTQYF
TRBD1,TRBJ2-5,TRBV5-1,.,TGCGCCAGCAGCTCTCGGACAGGGCAAGAGACCCAGTACTTC,CASSSRTGQETQYF
.,TRBJ1-1,TRBV2,.,TGTGCCAGCAGTGAAGGGACATCGAACACTGAAGCTTTCTTT,CASSEGTSNTEAFF
.,TRBJ1-3,TRBV10-1,.,TGCGCCAGCAGTAGGGGGATCGGAAACACCATATATTTT,CASSRGIGNTIYF
TRBD1,TRBJ1-5,TRBV18,once,TGTGCCAGCTCGGGACAGGGAAATCAGCCCCAGCATTTT,CASSGQGNQPQHF
.,TRBJ2-5,TRBV5-1,.,TGCGCCAGCATGTCAGGTTTCAGCGAGACCCAGTACTTC,CASMSGFSETQYF
.,TRBJ1-3,TRBV30,.,TGTGCCTGGAGAGGCACGGGGCCTGGAAACACCATATATTTT,CAWRGTGPGNTIYF
TRBD1,TRBJ2-3,TRBV15,.,TGTGCCACCAGCAGAGATCCGACAGGGGGCGCGTCAGATACGCAGTATTTT,CATSRDPTGGASDTQYF
TRBD1,TRBJ1-3,TRBV14,.,TGTGCCAGCAACGAAGGACAGGGGGCGCGAGGAAACACCATATATTTT,CASNEGQGARGNTIYF
.,TRBJ2-3,TRBV4-3,.,TGCGCCAGCAGCCAACAAGGGGCGGGTTCCACAGATACGCAGTATTTT,CASSQQGAGSTDTQYF
.,TRBJ2-7,TRBV6-5,.,TGTGCCAGCAAACCTATGGCAGCATACGAGCAGTACTTC,CASKPMAAYEQYF
TRBD1,TRBJ1-4,TRBV7-2,.,TGTGCCAGCAGCTTAGAATCGACAGGGGGCGCGAGAAAACTGTTTTTT,CASSLESTGGARKLFF
.,TRBJ2-1,TRBV21-1,few,TGTGCCAGCAGCACCTTAGCGGGAGTAGGAGGTGAGCAGTTCTTC,CASSTLAGVGGEQFF
.,TRBJ1-5,TRBV4-2,.,TGTGCCAGCAGCCCATCGGGGGGGGATAGCAATCAGCCCCAGCATTTT,CASSPSGGDSNQPQHF
TRBD1,TRBJ2-1,TRBV30,.,TGTGCCTGGAGTGTCAGGGGGACACTTTACAATGAGCAGTTCTTC,CAWSVRGTLYNEQFF
.,TRBJ2-6,TRBV28,.,TGTGCCAGCAGGCAGAGCTCTGGGGCCAACGTCCTGACTTTC,CASRQSSGANVLTF
TRBD2,TRBJ2-1,TRBV10-3,.,TGTGCCATCAGTAGGACTAGCGGGAGTGGAGATGAGCAGTTCTTC,CAISRTSGSGDEQFF
TRBD2,TRBJ2-7,TRBV7-2,.,TGTGCCAGCAGCTCGCGGACTAGCGGGGGACTCTACGAGCAGTACTTC,CASSSRTSGGLYEQYF
TRBD1,TRBJ1-5,TRBV6-1,few,TGTGCCAGCAGTGTCAACCGGGGACAGGGATTCGAGCCCCAGCATTTT,CASSVNRGQGFEPQHF
TRBD2,TRBJ2-1,TRBV2,.,TGTGCCAGCAGTGGGGGACTAGGGAGGGCCAATGAGCAGTTCTTC,CASSGGLGRANEQFF
TRBD2,TRBJ2-7,TRBV4-2,.,TGTGCCAGCAGCCGAGGGGTAGCGGGAGGCGACGAGCAGTACTTC,CASSRGVAGGDEQYF
.,TRBJ2-7,TRBV2,.,TGTGCCAGCACGCCGGGACGGGCTTTGAACGAGCAGTACTTC,CASTPGRALNEQYF
.,TRBJ2-5,TRBV5-1,.,TGCGCCAGCGCTTCCGGGTCGGGAGAGACCCAGTACTTC,CASASGSGETQYF
.,TRBJ1-2,TRBV5-4,.,TGTGCCAGCAGCTTGGCGTCAGGGAGGGACTATGGCTACACCTTC,CASSLASGRDYGYTF
.,TRBJ2-5,TRBV19,.,TGTGCCAGTAGTATCGGGGGCTTTGAGACCCAGTACTTC,CASSIGGFETQYF
TRBD2,TRBJ2-7,TRBV4-3,.,TGCGCCAGCAGCCAAGGGGCTAGCGGGAGATTTTACGAGCAGTACTTC,CASSQGASGRFYEQYF
TRBD1,TRBJ2-5,TRBV5-1,.,TGCGCCAGCTCGGGACAGCAAGAGACCCAGTACTTC,CASSGQQETQYF
.,TRBJ2-7,TRBV30,.,TGTGCCTGGAGCCTAAGAGGCGGACAGAGATCCTACGAGCAGTACTTC,CAWSLRGGQRSYEQYF
.,TRBJ2-7,TRBV6-1,.,TGTGCCAGCAGTGGATCTACGGGAGCTTCCGAGCAGTACTTC,CASSGSTGASEQYF
.,TRBJ1-1,TRBV28,.,TGTGCCAGCAGTTTTCGAGGTAGCAACACTGAAGCTTTCTTT,CASSFRGSNTEAFF
.,TRBJ1-1,TRBV11-2,few,TGTGCCAGCATACCAAGACCCACCACTGAAGCTTTCTTT,CASIPRPTTEAFF
TRBD1,TRBJ2-7,TRBV7-2,few,TGTGCCAGCAGCTTACAGCCGGGACAGAGCTCCTACGAGCAGTACTTC,CASSLQPGQSSYEQYF
.,TRBJ1-6,TRBV6-6,.,TGTGCCAGCAGTTACTCACAGGGCTATAATTCACCCCTCCACTTT,CASSYSQGYNSPLHF
.,TRBJ2-3,TRBV7-9,.,TGTGCCAGCAGACCCAGGATAAGCACAGATACGCAGTATTTT,CASRPRISTDTQYF
TRBD1,TRBJ1-3,TRBV4-2,few,TGTGCCAGCAGCCAAGAATCGGACAGGGGGCGAAACACCATATATTTT,CASSQESDRGRNTIYF
.,TRBJ1-1,TRBV10-3,.,TGTGCCATCAGTAACAGACAGGATATTACTGAAGCTTTCTTT,CAISNRQDITEAFF
TRBD1,TRBJ2-7,TRBV4-3,.,TGCGCCAGCAGCCGCCACAGGGGGCCTTCCTACGAGCAGTACTTC,CASSRHRGPSYEQYF
.,TRBJ1-4,TRBV2,.,TGTGCCAGCAGTCTCGGGACACCCGCAACTAATGAAAAACTGTTTTTT,CASSLGTPATNEKLFF
.,TRBJ2-5,TRBV7-2,.,TGTGCCAGCAGCCGACCTTTGAACCAAGAGACCCAGTACTTC,CASSRPLNQETQYF
.,TRBJ1-2,TRBV28,.,TGTGCCAGCAGTTTCTTGGACTATGGCTACACCTTC,CASSFLDYGYTF
.,TRBJ2-1,TRBV19,.,TGTGCCAGTAGTACCGCGGGGTTAGGGGGTCGGAATGAGCAGTTCTTC,CASSTAGLGGRNEQFF
TRBD2,TRBJ2-5,TRBV5-1,.,TGCGCCAGCAGCTCCGGGACTAGCGGACAAGAGACCCAGTACTTC,CASSSGTSGQETQYF
.,TRBJ1-3,TRBV5-8,few,TGTGCCAGCAGCTTGAGGGGATCTAGTGGAAACACCATATATTTT,CASSLRGSSGNTIYF
TRBD2,TRBJ2-2,TRBV11-2,once,TGTGCCAGCAGCTTAGGGGGGACTAGCGGGAAATCCGGGGAGCTGTTTTTT,CASSLGGTSGKSGELFF
TRBD1,TRBJ1-6,TRBV6-5,.,TGTGCCAGCAGGGACGGGACAGGCTATAATTCACCCCTCCACTTT,CASRDGTGYNSPLHF
TRBD1,TRBJ2-7,TRBV19,.,TGTGCCAGTAACCCGGGACAGGGGGCTAAAGAGCAGTACTTC,CASNPGQGAKEQYF
TRBD1,TRBJ2-6,TRBV19,.,TGTGCCAGTGGTCCGACAGGGGCAGGGGCCAACGTCCTGACTTTC,CASGPTGAGANVLTF
.,TRBJ2-1,TRBV30,.,TGTGCCCGTGGAGGCCCCCGGGGCGATGAGCAGTTCTTC,CARGGPRGDEQFF